One and the same sample provided the 10 T cell receptor beta chains below, sequenced in a study of PD-1 blockade in classical Hodgkin lymphoma. Time point indicated: cycle 4 day 1 (C4D1), after less than 7 weeks of nivolumab. Each patient experienced a relapse that followed autologous stem cell transplantation, and brentuximab vedotin exposure varied. Some clones are missing from TCRdb's copy, which holds only in-frame ones; the method was immunoSEQ multiplex PCR. The sample carries more than 75,000 clones, about 93% recorded once. The source was peripheral blood mononuclear cells (PBMCs), collected before the fourth cycle of nivolumab. The receptors come from a human donor with classical Hodgkin lymphoma.

The chain couples TRBV11-2 to TRBJ1-2, with D possibly TRBD1 on 6 matching bases. The CDR3 loop spans 15 amino acids. The germline V gene has CDR1 SGHAT and CDR2 FQNNGV. The V and J ends lost 0 bases and 4 bases respectively, with 12 bases between them. The CDR3 sequence is CASSLDPGVSYGYTF. For the CDR3, the DNA is TGTGCCAGCAGCTTAGATCCAGGGGTCAGCTATGGCTACACCTTC.

This chain connects TRBV10-3 to TRBJ2-1; D is perhaps TRBD1 (5 bases). Germline V CDR1 and CDR2: ENHRY, SYGVKD. CDR3 length equals 14 residues. Deletions cut 4 bases from V and 2 bases from J, with 9 bases between. The CDR3, as DNA: TGTGCCATCAGTGTGGGCAGGGCCTACAATGAGCAGTTCTTC. Protein: CAISVGRAYNEQFF.

The CDR3 protein is CASSLEASSYEQYF. Here the CDR3 DNA reads TGTGCCAGCAGCTTAGAGGCGAGCTCCTACGAGCAGTACTTC. The chain carries TRBV5-5 and TRBJ2-7, with D uncertain. Germline V CDR1 and CDR2: SGHKS, YYEKEE (reference sequence). V gave up 2 bases and J gave up 0 bases, with 9 bases separating them. The CDR3 has 14 residues.

This chain uses TRBV7-9 with TRBJ2-1; D may be TRBD2 (6 bases). The length of the CDR3 is 15 residues. V was shortened by 3 bases and J by 3 bases, with 12 bases between the two germline ends. Germline lookup yields CDR1 SEHNR and CDR2 FQNEAQ (reference sequence). CDR3 bases: TGTGCCAGCAGCTTCGGGCTAGCGATCTACAATGAGCAGTTCTTC. As protein: CASSFGLAIYNEQFF.

The rearrangement joins TRBV2 to TRBJ2-6; D may be TRBD1 (5 bases). Per germline, CDR1 SNHLY and CDR2 FYNNEI. Between the trimmed V and J ends, which lost 8 bases and 0 bases, there was a span of 23 bases. The CDR3 is 19 residues long. The CDR3 region has the DNA TGTGCCAGCTCTGGGGCCGACAGCAGGTTAAGCTCTGGGGCCAACGTCCTGACTTTC. It translates to CASSGADSRLSSGANVLTF.

The chain couples TRBV11-2 to TRBJ2-3, with 10 bases matching TRBD1. Germline CDR1 and CDR2: SGHAT and FQNNGV. This CDR3 has 16 amino acids. J was trimmed by 3 bases and V by 1 base; bases with no gene match: 4. The CDR3 sequence: CASSLGWDRGTDTQYF. The CDR3 nucleotides are TGTGCCAGCAGCTTAGGGTGGGACAGGGGAACAGATACGCAGTATTTT.

This clone was seen a handful of times. This CDR3 is CASSLAGAPDRGWSQPQHF. The CDR3 nucleotides are TGTGCCAGCAGCTTAGCGGGGGCCCCCGACAGGGGTTGGAGTCAGCCCCAGCATTTT. The genes are TRBV7-8 and TRBJ1-5, with TRBD1 matching 8 bases. With 0 bases clipped from V and 6 bases from J, the junction kept 16 bases outside the gene matches. This CDR3 has 19 residues. CDR1 and CDR2 (germline): SGHVS, FQNEAQ.

The chain carries TRBV6-6 and TRBJ1-1, with D perhaps TRBD1 (6 bases). The CDR3 has 14 residues. Germline CDR1 and CDR2: MNHNY and SVGAGI (reference sequence). With 2 bases removed from V and 0 bases from J, the gap between germline ends came to 7 bases. The DNA for the CDR3 is TGTGCCAGCAGTTACGACAGGATGAACACTGAAGCTTTCTTT. The encoded protein is CASSYDRMNTEAFF.

The chain uses TRBV10-3 and TRBJ1-2; 8 bases agree with TRBD1. CDR1 and CDR2 (germline): ENHRY, SYGVKD. This CDR3 contains 18 residues. Unmatched junction bases numbered 17, after V lost 6 bases and J lost 2 bases. CDR3 coding DNA: TGTGCCATCAGATTAAAACCGGGACAGGAGTCCCCAAACTATGGCTACACCTTC. Amino acids: CAIRLKPGQESPNYGYTF.

The rearrangement uses TRBV9 and TRBJ2-1, with TRBD2 matching 10 bases. In germline, CDR1 is SGDLS, CDR2 YYNGEE. Germline trimming cut 0 bases from V and 9 bases from J; bases unmatched to any gene: 9. There are 16 residues in the CDR3. Here the CDR3 reads CASSVATASGSGEQFF. The DNA for the CDR3 is TGTGCCAGCAGCGTAGCTACGGCTAGCGGGAGTGGTGAGCAGTTCTTC. Variable domain in full (rest from reference TRBV9 and TRBJ2-1): DSGVTQTPKHLITATGQRVTLRCSPRSGDLSVYWYQQSLDQGLQFLIQYYNGEERAKGNILERFSAQQFPDLHSELNLSSLELGDSALYFCASSVATASGSGEQFFGPGTRLTVL.